One TCR beta chain is described in this entry. Its antigen is unidentified. These data are taken from a study of monozygotic twins with cystic fibrosis. Study background: Library input was 2.5 to 3.5 micrograms of fragmented DNA, with approximately 15 PCR cycles.

Findings and limits, study-wide: J usage was most co-twin-similar in 8 of 16 pairs, V in 13.

The V gene lost 1 base and the J gene lost 0 bases, with 10 bases spanning the gap. The germline gives CDR1 SGHVS, CDR2 FNYEAQ. This CDR3 spans 15 amino acids. The repertoire was sequenced with immunoSEQ multiplex PCR; TCRdb's copy has only in-frame clones and lacks some. The top ten clones hold roughly 1.8% of a sample with 20,000 or so clones, around 97% of them seen once. Sequenced material: blood. The genes are TRBV7-6 and TRBJ2-7; no clear D gene. The receptor comes from a woman younger than 45 with cystic fibrosis. In nucleotides, the CDR3 is TGTGCCAGCAGCTTAGGGCATGGAGCCTCCTACGAGCAGTACTTC. Encoded protein: CASSLGHGASYEQYF.